A single sample gave rise to the 11 T cell receptor beta chains below, sequenced in a study of T-cell reconstitution after alpha-beta-depleted transplantation in children. As it was prepared, the TCRbeta library received unique molecular identifiers. TCRdb re-analysed the PCR reads in MiXCR, keeping a single row per CDR3 protein. The sample has around 700,000 distinct CDR3 sequences, about an eighth seen once. Sequences were derived from PBMCs, sampled before TCRalphabeta/CD19-depleted stem cell transplant. These receptors all stem from a girl aged 2 to 10 with congenital amegakaryocytic thrombocytopenia, due to receive a stem cell transplant.

Details on this clonotype: One end of the junction does not line up with germline, which may come from a read error. The V gene is TRBV7-7, the J gene TRBJ2-5, with D perhaps TRBD2 (6 bases). The CDR3 runs 13 residues. Germline CDR1 reads SSHAT; CDR2 reads FNYEAQ (reference sequence). CDR3 sequence (DNA): TGTGCCAGCAGCTTAGCCGGGGGAGAGACCCAGTCCTTC. Protein sequence: CASSLAGGETQSF.

The chain is built from TRBV12-2 and TRBJ2-1; whether TRBD2, the table's D call, matches the DNA was not checked. TRBV12-2 represents a pseudogene. The CDR3 is 16 residues long. CDR3 loop: CASRRGSLRESGEQFF. The CDR3 coding sequence is TGTGCAAGTCGCCGGGGTTCGTTACGGGAGAGCGGTGAGCAGTTCTTC.

This clonotype has a count of ten or more. The chain employs TRBV29-1 and TRBJ2-7; 8 bases fit TRBD1. The CDR3 extends over 14 amino acids. V lost 6 bases and J lost 0; bases outside the gene matches: 7. Germline V gives CDR1 SQVTM, CDR2 ANQGSEA. The DNA for the CDR3 is TGCAGCGTGGCGGGACAGGCCAACTCCTACGAGCAGTACTTC. It encodes CSVAGQANSYEQYF.

This clonotype was recorded a few times. This rearrangement joins TRBV6-1 to TRBJ2-3, with 8 positions matching TRBD1. V dropped 7 bases and J dropped 0; count of bases not matched to a gene: 9. CDR3 length: 16 residues. Germline CDR1 reads MNHNS; CDR2 reads SASEGT. The CDR3 sequence: CASTRTGIGSTDTQYF. The CDR3 DNA follows: TGTGCCAGCACCCGGACAGGGATCGGAAGCACAGATACGCAGTATTTT.

This clonotype was seen only a few times. The rearrangement uses TRBV29-1 and TRBJ2-1; no reliable D call. Trimming stripped 3 bases from V and 0 bases from J, with 9 bases between. CDR1 is SQVTM, CDR2 ANQGSEA, per germline. The CDR3 extends over 14 amino acids. In DNA form, the CDR3 reads TGCAGCGTTGATGAGACTCCCTCCTACAATGAGCAGTTCTTC. It encodes CSVDETPSYNEQFF.

At least ten counts were recorded for this clonotype. This chain connects TRBV9 to TRBJ1-1, with a weak D call TRBD1 (5 bases). Germline assignment: CDR1 SGDLS and CDR2 YYNGEE. This CDR3 region has 15 residues. V was cut by 2 bases and J by 2 bases, with 13 bases left in between. In DNA, the CDR3 is TGTGCCAGCAGCGTTGATGGGGCACTTAACACTGAAGCTTTCTTT. As protein: CASSVDGALNTEAFF.

This clonotype occurred many times. The chain employs TRBV6-2 or TRBV6-3 and TRBJ1-2; 12 bases are a match to TRBD1. The V and J ends lost 0 bases and 2 bases, in that order; junction bases with no gene match: 13. This CDR3 contains 20 residues. CDR1 is MNHEY and CDR2 is SVGEGT in the germline V gene. The CDR3 region is CASSYSILRDRGLGNYGYTF. The CDR3 coding sequence is TGTGCCAGCAGTTACTCGATACTTAGGGACAGGGGGCTTGGGAACTATGGCTACACCTTC.

This clonotype was counted a few times. The chain couples TRBV28 to TRBJ1-1; possibly TRBD1 for D (5 bases). The V gene lost 5 bases and the J gene lost 7 bases, with 20 bases spanning the gap. The CDR3 contains 15 residues. Germline loops: CDR1 MDHEN, CDR2 SYDVKM. CDR3 in amino acids: CASSPSGVGGGEAFF. CDR3 DNA: TGTGCCAGCAGTCCCTCGGGGGTCGGCGGCGGTGAAGCTTTCTTT.

This clonotype was counted at least ten times. V is TRBV29-1 and J is TRBJ2-2, with TRBD1 matching over 9 bases. This CDR3 contains 12 residues. V shed 7 bases, J shed 7 bases, and the junction held 4 bases outside the gene matches. CDR1 SQVTM and CDR2 ANQGSEA come from the germline V gene. CDR3 sequence reads: CSGRTGVGELFF. Written as DNA, the CDR3 is TGCAGCGGTCGGACAGGGGTCGGGGAGCTGTTTTTT.

The chain has TRBV5-1 and TRBJ2-2, with D perhaps being TRBD1 or TRBD2 (5 bases each). V was trimmed by 4 bases and J by 7 bases, leaving 14 bases between them. The CDR3 length is 14 residues. Germline loops: CDR1 SGHRS, CDR2 YFSETQ. The CDR3 spells CASSLLQGVGELFF. CDR3 bases: TGCGCCAGCAGCCTTCTCCAGGGAGTCGGGGAGCTGTTTTTT.

At least ten counts were recorded for this clonotype. The J gene is TRBJ2-5, the V gene TRBV11-3, with D perhaps TRBD2 (5 bases). With 5 bases removed from V and 3 bases from J, the gap between germline ends came to 13 bases. The CDR3 contains 14 residues. The V gene's germline CDR1 is SGHNT and CDR2 YENEEA. The CDR3 sequence is CASSTRSGEETQYF. The CDR3 DNA is TGTGCCAGCAGCACTAGGTCCGGTGAAGAGACCCAGTACTTC.